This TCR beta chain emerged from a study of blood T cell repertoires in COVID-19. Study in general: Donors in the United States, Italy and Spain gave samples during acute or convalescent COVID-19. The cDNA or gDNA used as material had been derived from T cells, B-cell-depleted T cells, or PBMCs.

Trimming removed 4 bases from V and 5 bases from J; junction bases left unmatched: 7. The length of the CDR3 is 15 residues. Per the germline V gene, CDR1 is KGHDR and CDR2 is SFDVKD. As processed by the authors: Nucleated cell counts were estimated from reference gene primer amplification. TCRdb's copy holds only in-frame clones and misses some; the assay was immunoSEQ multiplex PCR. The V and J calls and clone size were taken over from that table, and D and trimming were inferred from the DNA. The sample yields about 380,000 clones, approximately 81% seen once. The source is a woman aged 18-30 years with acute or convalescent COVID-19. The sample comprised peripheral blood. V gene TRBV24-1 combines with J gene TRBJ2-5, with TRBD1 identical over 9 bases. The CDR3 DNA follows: TGTGCCACCAGTGACCACAGGGGGCAGCGGGAGACCCAGTACTTC. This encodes CATSDHRGQRETQYF.